The 20 T cell receptor beta chains below come from one sample, sequenced in a study of CD8 T cells in Susac syndrome. Reverse transcription of about 0.5 to 1 ug RNA was carried out with random hexamers. TCRdb re-called the immunoSEQ multiplex PCR reads through MiXCR, storing one row per CDR3 protein. Of 150,000 to 200,000 distinct CDR3 sequences in the sample, under 95% were seen once. Sample: CD4+ T cells from PBMCs. The source of these receptors is a human donor with multiple sclerosis.

The chain employs TRBV3-1 and TRBJ2-7; D not certain. The germline gives CDR1 LGHDT, CDR2 YNNKEL (reference sequence). The CDR3 has 11 amino acids. Trimming shortened V by 1 base and J by 6 bases, and 4 bases separated the two germline ends. The CDR3 nucleotides read TGTGCCAGCAGCCAAGGTGCCGAGCAGTACTTC. Amino acids: CASSQGAEQYF.

The CDR3 is CASSRGGRQFF. Written as DNA, the CDR3 is TGTGCCAGCAGCCGGGGGGGGAGGCAGTTCTTC. V gene TRBV9 combines with J gene TRBJ2-1, with TRBD2 matching over 8 bases. V lost 4 bases and J lost 12; bases outside the gene matches: 3. This CDR3 comprises 11 residues. Germline V gives CDR1 SGDLS, CDR2 YYNGEE. Full variable domain (missing parts from reference TRBV9 and TRBJ2-1): DSGVTQTPKHLITATGQRVTLRCSPRSGDLSVYWYQQSLDQGLQFLIQYYNGEERAKGNILERFSAQQFPDLHSELNLSSLELGDSALYFCASSRGGRQFFGPGTRLTVL.

This clonotype was counted a single time. The J gene is TRBJ2-3, the V gene TRBV20-1; possible D gene TRBD2, 5 bases. V shed 2 bases and J shed 11 bases, with 17 bases lying between them. Germline CDR1 is DFQATT and CDR2 is SNEGSKA (reference sequence). The CDR3 has 13 amino acids. CDR3 residues: CSARRLGLRQQYF. The CDR3 nucleotides read TGCAGTGCTAGAAGACTCGGACTGCGACAGCAGTATTTT.

The chain is built from TRBV4-2 and TRBJ2-7, with 13 bases lining up with TRBD2. Germline CDR1 and CDR2: LGHNA and YNFKEQ. CDR3 length: 15 amino acids. J was trimmed by 5 bases and V by 4 bases; bases with no gene match: 5. CDR3 coding DNA: TGTGCCAGCAGCCTCGGGACTAGCGGGGCCCACGAGCAGTACTTC. Translation gives CASSLGTSGAHEQYF.

V and J are TRBV5-1 and TRBJ2-1; 9 nucleotides line up with TRBD2. J was trimmed by 4 bases and V by 4 bases; bases with no gene match: 6. Germline CDR1 and CDR2: SGHRS and YFSETQ. The CDR3 has 15 residues. The CDR3 DNA reads TGCGCCAGCAGCCCCCCTAGCGGGAATTACAATGAGCAGTTCTTC. This encodes CASSPPSGNYNEQFF. Looking up the rest from reference TRBV5-1 and TRBJ2-1 gives the full variable domain: KAGVTQTPRYLIKTRGQQVTLSCSPISGHRSVSWYQQTPGQGLQFLFEYFSETQRNKGNFPGRFSGRQFSNSRSEMNVSTLELGDSALYLCASSPPSGNYNEQFFGPGTRLTVL.

This rearrangement joins TRBV20-1 to TRBJ2-5, with D perhaps TRBD1 or TRBD2 (5 bases each). This CDR3 comprises 13 residues. Deletions cut 1 base from V and 4 bases from J, with 10 bases between. The germline gives CDR1 DFQATT, CDR2 SNEGSKA (reference sequence). CDR3 in DNA: TGCAGTGCTAGAGCGGGGCCCCGAGAGACCCAGTACTTC. Translated, it gives CSARAGPRETQYF.

This sequence joins TRBV4-3 and TRBJ2-1, with D tentatively TRBD1 or TRBD2 (5 bases each). Looked up from germline, CDR1 is LGHNA and CDR2 is YSLEER. V lost 0 bases to trimming and J lost 8 bases, with 17 bases between them. This CDR3 has 16 amino acids. This chain's CDR3 is CASSQESWGSSYEQFF. The CDR3 region has the DNA TGCGCCAGCAGCCAAGAATCGTGGGGGAGTAGTTATGAGCAGTTCTTC.

This clonotype was seen just once. CDR3 amino acids: CAFWTAGSGNTIYF. The CDR3 nucleotides are TGTGCCTTTTGGACAGCCGGCTCTGGAAACACCATATATTTT. V gene TRBV30 combines with J gene TRBJ1-3; D might be TRBD1 (6 bases). Trimming took off 7 bases at V and 0 bases at J, with 13 bases between the two ends. The CDR3 loop spans 14 amino acids. The germline CDR1 and CDR2 sequences are GTSNPN and SVGIG (reference sequence).

This rearrangement joins TRBV12-3 or TRBV12-4 to TRBJ1-1; D unclear. This CDR3 is 13 amino acids long. The germline V and J ends were trimmed by 7 bases and 4 bases, with 13 bases remaining between them. CDR3 region: CASTLEGSTEAFF. CDR3 DNA: TGTGCCAGCACCCTGGAGGGAAGCACTGAAGCTTTCTTT.

The chain combines TRBV7-9 with TRBJ2-1; D gene unclear. V gave up 1 base and J gave up 8 bases, with 12 bases separating them. Germline-derived CDR1 and CDR2 are SEHNR and FQNEAQ (reference sequence). CDR3 length: 14 residues. CDR3 nucleotides: TGTGCCAGCAGCTTAGATGGGTCTAGGGATGAGCAGTTCTTC. Amino acids: CASSLDGSRDEQFF. Full variable domain (remainder filled in from reference TRBV7-9 and TRBJ2-1): DTGVSQNPRHKITKRGQNVTFRCDPISEHNRLYWYRQTLGQGPEFLTYFQNEAQLEKSRLLSDRFSAERPKGSFSTLEIQRTEQGDSAMYLCASSLDGSRDEQFFGPGTRLTVL.

The J gene is TRBJ1-3, the V gene TRBV5-1; D may be TRBD1 (5 bases). The CDR3 is made up of 14 amino acids. Germline-derived CDR1 and CDR2 are SGHRS and YFSETQ. V shed 0 bases and J shed 3 bases, with 7 bases lying between them. The CDR3 region is CASSLVGDGNTIYF. The CDR3 region has the DNA TGCGCCAGCAGCTTGGTAGGGGATGGAAACACCATATATTTT.

The rearrangement joins TRBV20-1 to TRBJ1-5, with 8 bases that match TRBD1. Germline CDR1 reads DFQATT; CDR2 reads SNEGSKA (reference sequence). The J segment lost 4 bases and the V segment lost 4 bases, leaving 6 bases of the junction unmatched. CDR3 size: 14 residues. Here the CDR3 reads CSATAGTGNQPQHF. CDR3 DNA: TGCAGTGCTACTGCCGGGACAGGAAATCAGCCCCAGCATTTT.

A few counts support this clonotype. This rearrangement joins TRBV30 to TRBJ2-7; D possibly corresponds to TRBD2 (7 bases). The germline gives CDR1 GTSNPN, CDR2 SVGIG (reference sequence). The CDR3 runs 13 residues. Trimming removed 0 bases at V and 9 bases at J, with 15 bases between. CDR3 bases: TGTGCCTGGAGTGTAGGGGCGGGGGCCACGCAGTACTTC. Residues: CAWSVGAGATQYF.

This chain connects TRBV6-5 to TRBJ2-3; 7 bases align to TRBD2. CDR1 and CDR2 (germline): MNHEY, SVGAGI. V shed 0 bases and J 4 bases; nucleotides not matched to a gene: 10. The CDR3 consists of 17 residues. CDR3: CASSYSGIPGGSDTQYF. CDR3 nucleotides: TGTGCCAGCAGTTACTCGGGGATCCCGGGAGGATCAGATACGCAGTATTTT.

This chain uses TRBV12-3 or TRBV12-4 with TRBJ2-2; perhaps TRBD2 as D (7 bases). V was trimmed by 2 bases and J by 7 bases, leaving 14 bases between them. The CDR3 runs 15 residues. This chain's CDR3 is CASSLFGGASGELFF. CDR3 sequence (DNA): TGTGCCAGCAGTTTATTTGGGGGGGCGAGCGGGGAGCTGTTTTTT.

CDR3 coding DNA: TGTGCCAGCAGTTACTCTGAGGGCATCAGCTCACCCCTCCACTTT. Protein product: CASSYSEGISSPLHF. The rearrangement uses TRBV6-5 and TRBJ1-6, with D hard to call. The germline V gene has CDR1 MNHEY and CDR2 SVGAGI. Trimming shortened V by 0 bases and J by 10 bases, and 13 bases separated the two germline ends. This CDR3 has 15 residues.

This chain connects TRBV2 to TRBJ1-1; D gene uncertain. V gave up 2 bases and J gave up 1 base, with 5 bases separating them. Germline assignment: CDR1 SNHLY and CDR2 FYNNEI. The CDR3 contains 13 residues. The DNA of the CDR3 is TGTGCCAGCAGTGAAAACGCGAACACTGAAGCTTTCTTT. Protein: CASSENANTEAFF.

The chain uses TRBV11-3 and TRBJ1-1; D is perhaps TRBD1 (6 bases). This CDR3 is built from 13 residues. The V gene lost 5 bases and the J gene lost 3 bases, with 10 bases spanning the gap. Germline CDR1 SGHNT, CDR2 YENEEA. CDR3: CASSQRGDTEAFF. CDR3 coding DNA: TGTGCCAGCAGCCAGAGGGGGGACACTGAAGCTTTCTTT.

This clonotype was seen once. The chain combines TRBV12-3 or TRBV12-4 with TRBJ1-2; D gene ambiguous. The CDR3 spans 13 residues. The V and J ends lost 3 bases and 6 bases respectively, with 11 bases between them. The CDR3 reads CASSLPLGNGYTF. CDR3 nucleotide sequence: TGTGCCAGCAGTTTGCCTCTAGGTAATGGCTACACCTTC.

The chain recombines TRBV6-6 with TRBJ2-1; tentative D call: TRBD2 (5 bases). The CDR3 has 14 residues. CDR1 and CDR2 from the germline V gene are MNHNY and SVGAGI (reference sequence). Trimming took off 0 bases at V and 10 bases at J, with 13 bases between the two ends. The CDR3 here is CASSYSGSEVEQFF. CDR3 sequence (DNA): TGTGCCAGCAGTTACTCAGGGAGTGAGGTAGAGCAGTTCTTC.